This T cell receptor (beta chain) was obtained from a study of T-cell reconstitution after alpha-beta-depleted transplantation in children. The table lists this clonotype with a few counts. Its antigen is as yet unknown. The study, taken as a whole, reports: Recipient T cells and thymic progenitors that survived were the source of the high TCRbeta diversity seen at day 60 in some patients.

The CDR3 sequence is 13 residues long. Germline V gene data show CDR1 as DFQATT and CDR2 as SNEGSKA (reference sequence). V lost 3 bases and J lost 1, with 8 bases in between. A library of TCRbeta sequences, prepared with unique molecular identifiers, was generated. TCRdb reanalysed the PCR reads using MiXCR and keeps one entry per CDR3 protein. The sample holds about a million distinct CDR3 sequences, roughly 31% seen once. This receptor was taken from a boy under two years old who had a stem cell transplant for SCID, so the T cells may come from the graft donor. Here the sequenced sample was PBMCs, mostly from graft donor cells, taken 360 days after TCRalphabeta/CD19-depleted stem cell transplant. The V gene is TRBV20-1, the J gene TRBJ2-3; D uncertain. The CDR3 DNA reads as TGCAGTGCTAGTACCCTCGGCACAGATACGCAGTATTTT. It is translated as CSASTLGTDTQYF.